This T cell receptor (beta chain) was observed in a study of monozygotic twins with inflammatory bowel disease. Germline lookup yields CDR1 SGHRS and CDR2 YFSETQ. The length of the CDR3 is 13 residues. TCRdb re-called the 5' RACE reads; one entry per CDR3 protein, DNA not given. The sample has around 230,000 distinct CDR3 sequences. Turning to this clonotype: Antigen: not known.

Whole-study results and caveats: Healthy twins shared more clonotypes with others than IBD patients, most markedly active ones. Inverse Simpson values showed less TCRbeta diversity in IBD patients than in their healthy co-twins.

This sequence originates from a human donor with ulcerative colitis or Crohn's disease, or a healthy co-twin of an affected twin (not recorded which). The chain links TRBV5-1 to TRBJ2-2. Sequencing was done on a sample of blood. The CDR3 loop reads CASSLAVPGELFF. Full variable domain (outside the CDR3, taken from reference TRBV5-1 and TRBJ2-2): KAGVTQTPRYLIKTRGQQVTLSCSPISGHRSVSWYQQTPGQGLQFLFEYFSETQRNKGNFPGRFSGRQFSNSRSEMNVSTLELGDSALYLCASSLAVPGELFFGEGSRLTVL.